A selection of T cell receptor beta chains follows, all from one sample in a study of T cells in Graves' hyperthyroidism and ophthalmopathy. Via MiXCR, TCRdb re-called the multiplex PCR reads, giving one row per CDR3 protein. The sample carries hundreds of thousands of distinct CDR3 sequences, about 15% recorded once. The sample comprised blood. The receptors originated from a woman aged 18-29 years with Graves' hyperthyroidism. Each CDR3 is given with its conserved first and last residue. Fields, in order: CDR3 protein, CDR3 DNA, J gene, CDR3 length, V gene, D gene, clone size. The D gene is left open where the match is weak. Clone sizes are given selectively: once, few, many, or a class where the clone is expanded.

cdr3_aa: CASSRASWSYEQYF; cdr3_nt: TGTGCCAGCAGTCGGGCCAGCTGGTCCTACGAGCAGTACTTC; j_call: TRBJ2-7; cdr3_length: 14; v_call: TRBV12-3/TRBV12-4; d_call: .; clone_size: many
cdr3_aa: CAIRDFYRDTQYF; cdr3_nt: TGTGCCATCCGGGACTTCTATAGGGATACGCAGTATTTT; j_call: TRBJ2-3; cdr3_length: 13; v_call: TRBV7-9; d_call: .; clone_size: few
cdr3_aa: CASSTFGGTQYF; cdr3_nt: TGTGCCAGCAGTACTTTTGGCGGTACGCAGTATTTT; j_call: TRBJ2-3; cdr3_length: 12; v_call: TRBV7-2; d_call: .; clone_size: many
cdr3_aa: CAWSKGQGADEQYF; cdr3_nt: TGTGCCTGGAGTAAAGGGCAGGGGGCAGACGAGCAGTACTTC; j_call: TRBJ2-7; cdr3_length: 14; v_call: TRBV30; d_call: TRBD1; clone_size: .
cdr3_aa: CASSLQPQTNQPQHF; cdr3_nt: TGTGCCAGCAGCTTGCAGCCACAAACTAATCAGCCCCAGCATTTT; j_call: TRBJ1-5; cdr3_length: 15; v_call: TRBV5-5; d_call: .; clone_size: many
cdr3_aa: CASSWDRGRSLYGYTF; cdr3_nt: TGTGCCAGCAGTTGGGACAGGGGGCGATCTCTGTATGGCTACACCTTC; j_call: TRBJ1-2; cdr3_length: 16; v_call: TRBV28; d_call: TRBD1; clone_size: many
cdr3_aa: CASSPPSGRSYEQYF; cdr3_nt: TGTGCCAGCTCGCCTCCCAGCGGGAGGTCCTACGAGCAGTACTTC; j_call: TRBJ2-7; cdr3_length: 15; v_call: TRBV18; d_call: TRBD2; clone_size: many
cdr3_aa: CASKGGGMNTEAFF; cdr3_nt: TGTGCCAGCAAGGGCGGGGGGATGAACACTGAAGCTTTCTTT; j_call: TRBJ1-1; cdr3_length: 14; v_call: TRBV7-9; d_call: .; clone_size: many
cdr3_aa: CASSLPGLAGNNEQFF; cdr3_nt: TGCGCCAGCAGCTTACCGGGACTAGCGGGAAACAATGAGCAGTTCTTC; j_call: TRBJ2-1; cdr3_length: 16; v_call: TRBV5-1; d_call: TRBD2; clone_size: many
cdr3_aa: CASSSSYKAQRRVYGYTF; cdr3_nt: TGTGCCAGCAGTTCAAGCTACAAGGCCCAGCGGAGGGTCTATGGCTACACCTTC; j_call: TRBJ1-2; cdr3_length: 18; v_call: TRBV12-3/TRBV12-4; d_call: .; clone_size: .
cdr3_aa: CASSHTGRYEQYF; cdr3_nt: TGTGCCAGCAGCCATACGGGACGCTACGAGCAGTACTTC; j_call: TRBJ2-7; cdr3_length: 13; v_call: TRBV14; d_call: .; clone_size: .
cdr3_aa: CASTGGGSYEQYF; cdr3_nt: TGTGCCAGCACGGGGGGGGGGTCCTACGAGCAGTACTTC; j_call: TRBJ2-7; cdr3_length: 13; v_call: TRBV6-2/TRBV6-3; d_call: TRBD2; clone_size: few
cdr3_aa: CASSQVSQQETQYF; cdr3_nt: TGTGCCAGCAGCCAAGTTTCCCAGCAAGAGACCCAGTACTTC; j_call: TRBJ2-5; cdr3_length: 14; v_call: TRBV3-1; d_call: .; clone_size: many
cdr3_aa: CASSLVGLSSYEQYF; cdr3_nt: TGTGCCAGCAGCTTAGTCGGACTAAGCTCCTACGAGCAGTACTTC; j_call: TRBJ2-7; cdr3_length: 15; v_call: TRBV11-2; d_call: .; clone_size: many
cdr3_aa: CASRNRAYEQYF; cdr3_nt: TGTGCCAGCAGGAACAGGGCCTACGAGCAGTACTTC; j_call: TRBJ2-7; cdr3_length: 12; v_call: TRBV27; d_call: .; clone_size: .
cdr3_aa: CASSPPSRDSPLHF; cdr3_nt: TGTGCCAGCAGCCCCCCAAGTCGCGATTCACCCCTCCACTTT; j_call: TRBJ1-6; cdr3_length: 14; v_call: TRBV7-9; d_call: .; clone_size: many
cdr3_aa: CASTIAGALGDTQYF; cdr3_nt: TGTGCCAGCACCATAGCGGGAGCCCTCGGGGATACGCAGTATTTT; j_call: TRBJ2-3; cdr3_length: 15; v_call: TRBV2; d_call: TRBD2; clone_size: many
cdr3_aa: CASSIEESGGYEQYF; cdr3_nt: TGTGCCAGTAGTATAGAAGAATCCGGGGGATACGAGCAGTACTTC; j_call: TRBJ2-7; cdr3_length: 15; v_call: TRBV19; d_call: .; clone_size: many
cdr3_aa: CASSLWVPDTQYF; cdr3_nt: TGTGCCAGCAGCTTATGGGTTCCAGATACGCAGTATTTT; j_call: TRBJ2-3; cdr3_length: 13; v_call: TRBV11-3; d_call: .; clone_size: many
cdr3_aa: CATSRLGDYGYTF; cdr3_nt: TGTGCCACCAGTCGACTTGGAGACTATGGCTACACCTTC; j_call: TRBJ1-2; cdr3_length: 13; v_call: TRBV24-1; d_call: .; clone_size: few
cdr3_aa: CASSYGGGGYEQYF; cdr3_nt: TGTGCCAGCAGTTACGGGGGGGGAGGCTACGAGCAGTACTTC; j_call: TRBJ2-7; cdr3_length: 14; v_call: TRBV6-2/TRBV6-3; d_call: TRBD2; clone_size: .
cdr3_aa: CASSLGGLAYNEQFF; cdr3_nt: TGCGCCAGCAGCTTGGGCGGACTAGCATACAATGAGCAGTTCTTC; j_call: TRBJ2-1; cdr3_length: 15; v_call: TRBV5-1; d_call: TRBD2; clone_size: .
cdr3_aa: CASSTTPRGIGTEAFF; cdr3_nt: TGTGCCAGCAGTACCACACCCAGGGGTATTGGCACTGAAGCTTTCTTT; j_call: TRBJ1-1; cdr3_length: 16; v_call: TRBV2; d_call: .; clone_size: .
cdr3_aa: CASSLSPILAGGSSYEQYF; cdr3_nt: TGTGCCAGCAGTCTGTCTCCCATACTAGCGGGTGGGAGCTCCTACGAGCAGTACTTC; j_call: TRBJ2-7; cdr3_length: 19; v_call: TRBV7-2; d_call: TRBD2; clone_size: many
cdr3_aa: CASSPELQGGWAYEQYF; cdr3_nt: TGTGCCAGCAGCCCCGAATTACAGGGAGGATGGGCCTACGAGCAGTACTTC; j_call: TRBJ2-7; cdr3_length: 17; v_call: TRBV5-4; d_call: .; clone_size: few
cdr3_aa: CASSFGRGSAYEQYF; cdr3_nt: TGTGCCAGCAGTTTTGGGAGAGGGTCCGCCTACGAGCAGTACTTC; j_call: TRBJ2-7; cdr3_length: 15; v_call: TRBV27; d_call: .; clone_size: .
cdr3_aa: CASSYLGTSDPLQETQYF; cdr3_nt: TGTGCCAGCAGTTACTTGGGGACGTCTGACCCCCTCCAAGAGACCCAGTACTTC; j_call: TRBJ2-5; cdr3_length: 18; v_call: TRBV6-2/TRBV6-3; d_call: .; clone_size: .
cdr3_aa: CASSPSPGTGRDNEQFF; cdr3_nt: TGTGCCAGCAGTCCATCCCCCGGGACAGGGCGAGACAATGAGCAGTTCTTC; j_call: TRBJ2-1; cdr3_length: 17; v_call: TRBV27; d_call: TRBD1; clone_size: many
cdr3_aa: CASSQSTGNYGYTF; cdr3_nt: TGCGCCAGCAGCCAATCGACAGGAAACTATGGCTACACCTTC; j_call: TRBJ1-2; cdr3_length: 14; v_call: TRBV4-3; d_call: .; clone_size: few
cdr3_aa: CASSLGGSEETQYF; cdr3_nt: TGTGCCAGCAGCTTAGGGGGGTCCGAAGAGACCCAGTACTTC; j_call: TRBJ2-5; cdr3_length: 14; v_call: TRBV7-2; d_call: .; clone_size: many
cdr3_aa: CASSVGASLQETQYF; cdr3_nt: TGTGCCAGCAGCGTAGGGGCGAGCCTCCAAGAGACCCAGTACTTC; j_call: TRBJ2-5; cdr3_length: 15; v_call: TRBV9; d_call: .; clone_size: .
cdr3_aa: CASSPSSGGAYNEQFF; cdr3_nt: TGCGCCAGCAGCCCGTCTAGCGGGGGCGCCTACAATGAGCAGTTCTTC; j_call: TRBJ2-1; cdr3_length: 16; v_call: TRBV5-1; d_call: TRBD2; clone_size: few
cdr3_aa: CASRPLDGDWGRDTQYF; cdr3_nt: TGTGCCAGCAGGCCACTTGACGGGGATTGGGGTAGAGATACGCAGTATTTT; j_call: TRBJ2-3; cdr3_length: 17; v_call: TRBV28; d_call: .; clone_size: many
cdr3_aa: CASSSDPKTEAFF; cdr3_nt: TGCGCCAGCAGTTCAGATCCGAAGACTGAAGCTTTCTTT; j_call: TRBJ1-1; cdr3_length: 13; v_call: TRBV5-1; d_call: .; clone_size: many
cdr3_aa: CASSQGTFLSSYEQYF; cdr3_nt: TGCGCCAGCAGCCAAGGTACATTCTTGAGCTCCTACGAGCAGTACTTC; j_call: TRBJ2-7; cdr3_length: 16; v_call: TRBV4-3; d_call: .; clone_size: .
cdr3_aa: CASSQDVMENTIYF; cdr3_nt: TGCGCCAGCAGCCAAGATGTCATGGAAAACACCATATATTTT; j_call: TRBJ1-3; cdr3_length: 14; v_call: TRBV4-3; d_call: .; clone_size: .
cdr3_aa: CASSLVRTSGTETQYF; cdr3_nt: TGTGCCAGCAGCTTAGTCAGGACTAGCGGGACAGAGACCCAGTACTTC; j_call: TRBJ2-5; cdr3_length: 16; v_call: TRBV7-2; d_call: TRBD2; clone_size: many
cdr3_aa: CSVRDLAQTQYF; cdr3_nt: TGCAGCGTTCGGGACCTTGCGCAGACCCAGTACTTC; j_call: TRBJ2-5; cdr3_length: 12; v_call: TRBV29-1; d_call: .; clone_size: .
cdr3_aa: CASSLVSRSQKLFF; cdr3_nt: TGTGCCAGCAGCTTAGTATCGCGTAGTCAAAAACTGTTTTTT; j_call: TRBJ1-4; cdr3_length: 14; v_call: TRBV7-9; d_call: .; clone_size: .
cdr3_aa: CSASGSTTYNEQFF; cdr3_nt: TGCAGTGCTTCAGGGTCCACGACCTACAATGAGCAGTTCTTC; j_call: TRBJ2-1; cdr3_length: 14; v_call: TRBV20-1; d_call: .; clone_size: few
cdr3_aa: CAWSLLRGAPGVVEQFF; cdr3_nt: TGTGCCTGGAGTCTCCTGAGGGGGGCCCCGGGAGTGGTGGAGCAGTTCTTC; j_call: TRBJ2-1; cdr3_length: 17; v_call: TRBV30; d_call: .; clone_size: few
cdr3_aa: CASSLGAASYNEQFF; cdr3_nt: TGCGCCAGCAGCTTGGGAGCGGCCTCCTACAATGAGCAGTTCTTC; j_call: TRBJ2-1; cdr3_length: 15; v_call: TRBV5-1; d_call: .; clone_size: many